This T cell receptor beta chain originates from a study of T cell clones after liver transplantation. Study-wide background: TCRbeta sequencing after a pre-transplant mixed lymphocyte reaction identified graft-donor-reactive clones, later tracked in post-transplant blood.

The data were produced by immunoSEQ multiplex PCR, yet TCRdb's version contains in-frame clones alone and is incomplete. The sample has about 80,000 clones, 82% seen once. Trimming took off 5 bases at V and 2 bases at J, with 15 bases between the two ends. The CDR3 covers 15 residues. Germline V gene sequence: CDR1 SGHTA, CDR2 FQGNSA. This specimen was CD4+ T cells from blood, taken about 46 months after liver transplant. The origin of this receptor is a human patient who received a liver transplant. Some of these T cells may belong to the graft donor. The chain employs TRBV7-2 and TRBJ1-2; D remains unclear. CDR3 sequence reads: CASSTQRGTNYGYTF. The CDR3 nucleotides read TGTGCCAGCAGCACCCAACGGGGTACAAACTATGGCTACACCTTC. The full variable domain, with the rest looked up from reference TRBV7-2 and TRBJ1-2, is GAGVSQSPSNKVTEKGKDVELRCDPISGHTALYWYRQSLGQGLEFLIYFQGNSAPDKSGLPSDRFSAERTGGSVSTLTIQRTQQEDSAVYLCASSTQRGTNYGYTFGSGTRLTVV.